This T cell receptor beta chain is from a study of shared clonotypes between healthy human individuals. Data came from immunoSEQ multiplex PCR; TCRdb stores just in-frame clones and leaves some out. The table has approximately 1,500,000 clones, around 97% seen once. The CDR3 is 12 residues long. The V gene's germline CDR1 is SGHVS and CDR2 FNYEAQ. V gave up 1 base and J gave up 5 bases, with 3 bases separating them. The chain is built from TRBV7-6 and TRBJ1-5; D is uncertain. Specimen: naive CD4+ T cells sorted from blood. Subset meaning: CD45RA+ positively selected. The sequence came from a young man in good health. The CDR3 loop is CASSLVYQPQHF. DNA for the CDR3: TGTGCCAGCAGCTTAGTCTATCAGCCCCAGCATTTT.